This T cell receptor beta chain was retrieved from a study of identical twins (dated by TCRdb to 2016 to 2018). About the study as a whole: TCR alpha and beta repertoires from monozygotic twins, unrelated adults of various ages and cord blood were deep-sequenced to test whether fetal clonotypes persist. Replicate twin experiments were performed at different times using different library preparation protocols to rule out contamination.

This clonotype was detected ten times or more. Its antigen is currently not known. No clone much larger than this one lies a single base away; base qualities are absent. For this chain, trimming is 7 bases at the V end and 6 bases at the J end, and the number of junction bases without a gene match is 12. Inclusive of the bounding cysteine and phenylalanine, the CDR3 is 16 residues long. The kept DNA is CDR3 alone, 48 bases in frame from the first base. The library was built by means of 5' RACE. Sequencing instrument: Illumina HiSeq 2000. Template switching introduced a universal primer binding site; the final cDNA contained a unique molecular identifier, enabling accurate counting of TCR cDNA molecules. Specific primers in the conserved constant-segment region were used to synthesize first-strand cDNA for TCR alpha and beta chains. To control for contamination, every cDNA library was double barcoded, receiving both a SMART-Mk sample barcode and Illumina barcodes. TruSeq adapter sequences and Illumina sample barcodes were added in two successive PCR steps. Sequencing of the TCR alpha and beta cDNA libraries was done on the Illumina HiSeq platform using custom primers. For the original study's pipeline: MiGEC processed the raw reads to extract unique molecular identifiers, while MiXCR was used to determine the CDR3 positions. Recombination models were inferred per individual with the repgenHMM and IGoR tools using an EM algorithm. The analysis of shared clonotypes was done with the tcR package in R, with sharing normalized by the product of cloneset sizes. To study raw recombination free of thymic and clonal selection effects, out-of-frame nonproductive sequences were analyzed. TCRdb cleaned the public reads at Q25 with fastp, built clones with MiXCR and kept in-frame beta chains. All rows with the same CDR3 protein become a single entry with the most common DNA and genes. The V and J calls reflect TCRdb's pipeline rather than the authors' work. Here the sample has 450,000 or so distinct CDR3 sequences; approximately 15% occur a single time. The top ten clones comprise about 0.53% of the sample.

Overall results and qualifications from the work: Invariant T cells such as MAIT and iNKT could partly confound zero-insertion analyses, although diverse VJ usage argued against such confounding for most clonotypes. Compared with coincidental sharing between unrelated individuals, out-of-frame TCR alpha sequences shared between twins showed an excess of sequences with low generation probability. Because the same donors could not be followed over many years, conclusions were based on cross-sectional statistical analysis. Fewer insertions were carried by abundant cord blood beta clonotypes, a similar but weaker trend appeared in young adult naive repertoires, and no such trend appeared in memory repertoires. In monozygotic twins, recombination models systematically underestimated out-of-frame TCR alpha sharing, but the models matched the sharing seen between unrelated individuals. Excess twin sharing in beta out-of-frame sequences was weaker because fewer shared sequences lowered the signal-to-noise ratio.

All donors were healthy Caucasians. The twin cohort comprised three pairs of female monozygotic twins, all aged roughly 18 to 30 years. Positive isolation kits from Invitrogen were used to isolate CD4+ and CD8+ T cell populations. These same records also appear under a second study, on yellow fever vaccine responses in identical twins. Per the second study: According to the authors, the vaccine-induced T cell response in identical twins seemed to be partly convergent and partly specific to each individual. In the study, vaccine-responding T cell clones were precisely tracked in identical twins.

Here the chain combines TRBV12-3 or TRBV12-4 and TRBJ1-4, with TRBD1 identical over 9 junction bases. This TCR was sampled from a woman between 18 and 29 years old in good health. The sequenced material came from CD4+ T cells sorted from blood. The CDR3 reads CASTSNVGTGYEKLFF. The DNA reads TGTGCCAGCACCTCAAACGTTGGGACAGGGTATGAAAAACTGTTTTTT.